The clone carrying this TCR beta chain has a handful of counts. Its antigen is currently unknown. The data are from a study of beta chain features in type 1 diabetes. Background on the study: The patient and healthy donor groups were comparable for age, gender and cell yields. Findings and limits, study-wide: Insertions at VDJ junctions were less frequent in type 1 diabetes patients. These patients also deleted more nucleotides at the same junctions.

The investigators reverse transcribed all of the isolated RNA, so they sequenced expressed TCRB transcripts. The repertoire was sequenced with immunoSEQ multiplex PCR; TCRdb's copy has only in-frame clones and lacks some. This table has roughly 500,000 clones, 25% to 35% appearing once. V shed 3 bases and J shed 0 bases, with 12 bases lying between them. The CDR3 is 16 residues long. In germline, CDR1 is SGHAT, CDR2 FQNNGV. This TCR derives from a young man in good health. The rearrangement links TRBV11-2 to TRBJ2-1, with D tentatively TRBD2 (5 bases). Material: naive CD4+ T cells from blood. The CDR3, as DNA: TGTGCCAGCAGCTTTTCGAGGAGGAGCTCCTACAATGAGCAGTTCTTC. Translation: CASSFSRRSSYNEQFF.